The clone carrying this T cell receptor (beta chain) was detected many times. The CDR3 sequence is 16 residues long. V gave up 0 bases and J gave up 5 bases; unmatched junction bases: 12. Germline V gene sequence: CDR1 DFQATT, CDR2 SNEGSKA (reference sequence). Amplification of TCR beta CDR3 regions used RNA as the template. With the HTBI primer set, the TCR CDR3 went through a first round of RT-PCR. TCRdb reprocessed the multiplex PCR reads via MiXCR and lists one record per CDR3 protein. The sample comprises around 600,000 distinct CDR3 sequences, 15% to 18% of which are singletons, and under 8% rests with the top ten. The source of the sample is a study of T cells in Graves' hyperthyroidism and ophthalmopathy. In patients aged 18 to 65, hyperthyroidism was newly diagnosed, with duration under 2 months.

The sequence derives from a woman in her thirties with Graves' hyperthyroidism. Sequencing was carried out using blood. The chain links TRBV20-1 to TRBJ2-7; 8 bases match TRBD1. The CDR3 sequence is CSARDLRTGNLDEQYF. The CDR3 nucleotides read TGCAGTGCTAGAGATCTTAGGACAGGGAACTTGGACGAGCAGTACTTC.